What follows are 18 T cell receptor beta chains derived from one specimen sequenced in a study of cytomegalovirus exposure and HLA in healthy donors (dated by TCRdb to the late 2010s). The library was obtained by the immunoSEQ multiplex PCR assay. For the multiplex PCR, a mixture combining 60 forward primers for TCR Vbeta segments and 13 reverse primers for TCR Jbeta segments was used. TCRdb took over this immuneACCESS table, retaining in-frame rearrangements with V and J assigned. Such tables are incomplete; in checked studies, under half of the missing clones stem from an unresolved V gene, and the remainder is unexplained. For this sample there are about 160,000 clones; approximately 72% appear just once. The ten largest make up roughly 2% of the sample. The sample was PBMCs. The origin of the receptors is a female donor in good health and CMV-seronegative.

This clone is deemed medium-sized. This CDR3 is also generated by other DNA sequences in the sample. The chain uses TRBV7-9 and TRBJ2-1; D possibly corresponds to TRBD1 (5 bases). Trimming took off 2 bases at V and 4 bases at J, with 9 bases between the two ends. Germline CDR1 SEHNR, CDR2 FQNEAQ (reference sequence). CDR3 length: 14 amino acids. The CDR3 region has the DNA TGTGCCAGCAGCTTATTGCAGGGTTACAATGAGCAGTTCTTC. Its translation is CASSLLQGYNEQFF.

The V call is TRBV5-1, the J call TRBJ1-4; tentative D call: TRBD1 (5 bases). This CDR3 region has 13 residues. Germline loops: CDR1 SGHRS, CDR2 YFSETQ. V lost 4 bases and J lost 7, with 11 bases in between. CDR3 sequence: CASSMAGSEKLFF. The CDR3 nucleotides read TGCGCCAGCAGCATGGCAGGGTCTGAAAAACTGTTTTTT.

CDR3 nucleotides: TGTGCCAGCAGTCCACCTCAGGGTGGGAACACTGAAGCTTTCTTT. It yields the protein CASSPPQGGNTEAFF. The chain employs TRBV27 and TRBJ1-1, with D perhaps TRBD1 (5 bases). V lost 5 bases and J lost 1, with 14 bases in between. The CDR3 extends over 15 amino acids. In germline, CDR1 is MNHEY, CDR2 SMNVEV (reference sequence).

J is TRBJ2-2 and V is TRBV11-3; 7 bases line up with TRBD2. V shed 0 bases and J 3 bases; nucleotides not matched to a gene: 7. This CDR3 spans 17 amino acids. From germline, CDR1 is SGHNT and CDR2 YENEEA. As DNA, the CDR3 is TGTGCCAGCAGCTTAGATGTAGGGAGGGCGGACACCGGGGAGCTGTTTTTT. Protein: CASSLDVGRADTGELFF.

The chain is built from TRBV29-1 and TRBJ2-1, with D maybe TRBD2 (6 bases). The germline gives CDR1 SQVTM, CDR2 ANQGSEA. Trimming took off 7 bases at V and 9 bases at J, with 19 bases between the two ends. CDR3 length: 13 residues. Written as DNA, the CDR3 is TGCAGCGCATCGGGGGTAGGGCCGAGTGAGCAGTTCTTC. As protein: CSASGVGPSEQFF.

This clone was detected a few times. The J gene is TRBJ1-1, the V gene TRBV2, with D possibly matching TRBD1 (6 bases). The CDR3 length is 15 residues. V dropped 3 bases and J dropped 4 bases, with 15 bases sitting between them. Per germline, CDR1 SNHLY and CDR2 FYNNEI. CDR3 region: CASSDPGAGGTEAFF. CDR3 nucleotide sequence: TGTGCCAGCAGTGACCCAGGGGCGGGAGGCACTGAAGCTTTCTTT.

This clone showed up just once. The chain carries TRBV2 and TRBJ2-2, with D hard to call. V was trimmed by 3 bases and J by 2 bases, leaving 10 bases between them. The CDR3 has 15 amino acids. Per the germline V gene, CDR1 is SNHLY and CDR2 is FYNNEI. The CDR3: CASSDWQANTGELFF. The DNA of the CDR3 is TGTGCCAGCAGTGACTGGCAGGCAAACACCGGGGAGCTGTTTTTT.

V is TRBV5-1 and J is TRBJ2-7; maybe TRBD2 (6 bases). Between the trimmed V and J ends, which lost 4 bases and 4 bases, there was a span of 12 bases. CDR1 SGHRS and CDR2 YFSETQ come from the germline V gene. The length of the CDR3 is 13 residues. CDR3 sequence reads: CASSAGLTYEQYF. The CDR3 DNA reads TGCGCCAGCAGCGCGGGACTTACTTACGAGCAGTACTTC.

This chain joins TRBV25-1 and TRBJ2-3; TRBD2 is a possible D gene (6 bases). The CDR3 spans 18 residues. The germline V and J ends were trimmed by 2 bases and 0 bases, with 18 bases remaining between them. The V gene's germline CDR1 is MGHDK and CDR2 SYGVNS. CDR3 region: CASSERTLGRRSTDTQYF. CDR3 DNA: TGTGCCAGCAGTGAACGTACTCTGGGGAGGCGGAGCACAGATACGCAGTATTTT.

The chain combines TRBV18 with TRBJ2-1, with TRBD2 matching over 10 bases. CDR1 and CDR2 (germline): KGHSH, LQKENI. V shed 0 bases, J shed 4 bases, and the junction held 3 bases outside the gene matches. The CDR3 contains 16 residues. CDR3 sequence: CASSPPAAGGYNEQFF. The CDR3 DNA follows: TGTGCCAGCTCACCACCGGCAGCGGGAGGGTACAATGAGCAGTTCTTC.

V gene TRBV19 combines with J gene TRBJ2-2, with 9 bases identical to TRBD2. Unmatched junction bases numbered 3, after V lost 0 bases and J lost 4 bases. This CDR3 region has 16 residues. From germline, CDR1 is LNHDA and CDR2 SQIVND (reference sequence). Here the CDR3 DNA reads TGTGCCAGTAGTATAGAGGCTAGCGGGATCACCGGGGAGCTGTTTTTT. It translates to CASSIEASGITGELFF.

This clone occurred once. The rearrangement links TRBV4-1 to TRBJ2-3, with D tentatively TRBD2 (6 bases). The CDR3 sequence is 16 residues long. The germline V gene has CDR1 MGHRA and CDR2 YSYEKL. Trimming took 0 bases from V and 4 from J, leaving 14 bases between them. CDR3 sequence: CASSQDWDGEADTQYF. The CDR3 DNA reads TGCGCCAGCAGCCAAGATTGGGACGGGGAGGCAGATACGCAGTATTTT.

This CDR3 reads CASSSWTGDEKLFF. In nucleotides, the CDR3 is TGTGCCAGCAGCTCGTGGACAGGGGACGAAAAACTGTTTTTT. V is TRBV5-8 and J is TRBJ1-4; 9 nucleotides agree with TRBD1. Germline CDR1 SGHTS, CDR2 YDEGEE. The V gene end was trimmed by 3 bases and the J gene end by 8 bases; junction bases not matched to a gene: 5. This CDR3 has 14 amino acids.

The chain combines TRBV10-2 with TRBJ1-3; D gene ambiguous. CDR3 size: 15 residues. With 6 bases removed from V and 0 bases from J, the gap between germline ends came to 12 bases. In germline, CDR1 is WSHSY, CDR2 SAAADI. CDR3 residues: CASSPSAFSGNTIYF. For the CDR3, the DNA is TGCGCCAGCAGCCCGAGTGCCTTCTCTGGAAACACCATATATTTT.

The chain links TRBV11-1 to TRBJ2-3; the D gene is possibly TRBD1 (5 bases). Germline assignment: CDR1 SGHAT and CDR2 FQDESV (reference sequence). V was cut by 5 bases and J by 0 bases, with 15 bases left in between. The length of the CDR3 is 16 residues. The CDR3 nucleotides are TGTGCCAGCAGCCCCAGCAGGGTAAGAAGCACAGATACGCAGTATTTT. Protein product: CASSPSRVRSTDTQYF.

The V and J genes are TRBV19 and TRBJ2-1, with D maybe TRBD1 (7 bases). Trimming cost V 3 bases and J 9 bases, with 12 bases left between them. This CDR3 region has 13 residues. Germline V gene lookup returns CDR1 LNHDA and CDR2 SQIVND (reference sequence). CDR3 nucleotide sequence: TGTGCCAGTAGTATTCAGGGGGGTTTTGAGCAGTTCTTC. It encodes CASSIQGGFEQFF.

This clone showed up just once. V gene TRBV6-1 combines with J gene TRBJ1-2; TRBD1 matches 8 bases. Trimming cost V 6 bases and J 6 bases; bases outside gene matches: 6. Germline loops: CDR1 MNHNS, CDR2 SASEGT. CDR3 length: 13 amino acids. For the CDR3, the DNA is TGTGCCAGCAGAAAGACAGGGGACGATGGCTACACCTTC. It yields the protein CASRKTGDDGYTF.

The V and J genes are TRBV6-5 and TRBJ1-1; no firm D call. CDR3 length: 13 residues. Deletions cut 6 bases from V and 4 bases from J, with 12 bases between. CDR1 is MNHEY, CDR2 SVGAGI, per germline. CDR3 in amino acids: CASRTTYSTEAFF. CDR3 bases: TGTGCCAGCAGGACGACTTACTCCACTGAAGCTTTCTTT.